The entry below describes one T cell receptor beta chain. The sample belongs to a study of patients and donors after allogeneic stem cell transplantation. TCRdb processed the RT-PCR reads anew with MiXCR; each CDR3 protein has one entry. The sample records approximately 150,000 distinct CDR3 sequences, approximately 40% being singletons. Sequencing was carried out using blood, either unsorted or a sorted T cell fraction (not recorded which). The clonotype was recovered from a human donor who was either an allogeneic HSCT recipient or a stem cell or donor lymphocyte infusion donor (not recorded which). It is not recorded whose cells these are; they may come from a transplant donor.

The CDR3 region has the DNA TGCAGCGTTGAGATTGGGGTCGACGGGGAGCTGTTTTTT. Amino acid sequence: CSVEIGVDGELFF. The V call is TRBV29-1, the J call TRBJ2-2; D gene uncertain. Germline V gives CDR1 SQVTM, CDR2 ANQGSEA. The CDR3 covers 13 residues. The ends were cut back, 3 bases at V and 7 bases at J, with 12 bases in the middle.